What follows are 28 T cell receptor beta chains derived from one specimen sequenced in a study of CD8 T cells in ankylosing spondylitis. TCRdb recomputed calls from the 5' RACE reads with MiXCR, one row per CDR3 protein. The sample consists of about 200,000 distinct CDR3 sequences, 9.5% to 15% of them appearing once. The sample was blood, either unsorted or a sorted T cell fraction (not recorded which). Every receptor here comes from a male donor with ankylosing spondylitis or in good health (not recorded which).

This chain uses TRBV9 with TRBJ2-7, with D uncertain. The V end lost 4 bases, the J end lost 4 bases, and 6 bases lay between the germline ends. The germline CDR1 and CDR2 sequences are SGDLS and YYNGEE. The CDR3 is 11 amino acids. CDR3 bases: TGTGCCAGCAGCCCCCGTTACGAGCAGTACTTC. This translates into CASSPRYEQYF.

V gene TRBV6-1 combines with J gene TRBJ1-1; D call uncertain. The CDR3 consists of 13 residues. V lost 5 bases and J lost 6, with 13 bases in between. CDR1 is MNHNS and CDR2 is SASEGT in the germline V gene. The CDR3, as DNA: TGTGCCAGCAGTAGATCCTACGTCCCTGAAGCTTTCTTT. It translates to CASSRSYVPEAFF.

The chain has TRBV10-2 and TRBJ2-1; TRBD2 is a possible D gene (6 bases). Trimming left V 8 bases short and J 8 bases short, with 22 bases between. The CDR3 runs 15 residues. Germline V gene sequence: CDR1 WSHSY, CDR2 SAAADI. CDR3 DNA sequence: TGCGCCAGCGGTGCCCCGGACTATACGGTGGATGAGCAGTTCTTC. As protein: CASGAPDYTVDEQFF.

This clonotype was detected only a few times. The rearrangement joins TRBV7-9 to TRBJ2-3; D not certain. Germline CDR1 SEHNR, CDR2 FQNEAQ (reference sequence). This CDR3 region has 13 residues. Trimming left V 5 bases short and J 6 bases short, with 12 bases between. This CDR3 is CASSPPGEDTQYF. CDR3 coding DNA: TGTGCCAGCAGCCCACCAGGAGAGGATACGCAGTATTTT.

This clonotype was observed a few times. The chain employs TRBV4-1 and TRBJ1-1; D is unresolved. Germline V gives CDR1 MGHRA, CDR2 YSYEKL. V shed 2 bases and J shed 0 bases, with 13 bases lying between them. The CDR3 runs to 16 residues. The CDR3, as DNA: TGCGCCAGCAGCCAACTCCCCGCGGGGATGAACACTGAAGCTTTCTTT. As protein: CASSQLPAGMNTEAFF.

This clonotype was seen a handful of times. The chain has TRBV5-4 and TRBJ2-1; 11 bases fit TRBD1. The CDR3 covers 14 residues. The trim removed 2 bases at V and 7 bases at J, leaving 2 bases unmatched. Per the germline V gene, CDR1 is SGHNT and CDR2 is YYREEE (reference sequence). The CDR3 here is CASSFGQGANEQFF. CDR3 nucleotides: TGTGCCAGCAGCTTCGGACAGGGGGCGAATGAGCAGTTCTTC. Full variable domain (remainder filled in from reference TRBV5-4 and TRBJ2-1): ETGVTQSPTHLIKTRGQQVTLRCSSQSGHNTVSWYQQALGQGPQFIFQYYREEENGRGNFPPRFSGLQFPNYSSELNVNALELDDSALYLCASSFGQGANEQFFGPGTRLTVL.

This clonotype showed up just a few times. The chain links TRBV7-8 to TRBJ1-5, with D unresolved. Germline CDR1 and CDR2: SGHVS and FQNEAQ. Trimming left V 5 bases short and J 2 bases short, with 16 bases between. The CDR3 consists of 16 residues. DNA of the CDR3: TGTGCCAGCAGCCCCAGCGGGGTGATCGGCAATCAGCCCCAGCATTTT. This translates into CASSPSGVIGNQPQHF.

This CDR3 is CASSQVRGFNEQFF. The CDR3 bases are TGCGCCAGCAGCCAAGTACGGGGGTTCAATGAGCAGTTCTTC. The V gene is TRBV4-1, the J gene TRBJ2-1, with D perhaps TRBD2 (6 bases). V lost 1 base, J lost 6 bases, and 10 bases lay in between. This CDR3 is built from 14 residues. CDR1 is MGHRA and CDR2 is YSYEKL in the germline V gene.

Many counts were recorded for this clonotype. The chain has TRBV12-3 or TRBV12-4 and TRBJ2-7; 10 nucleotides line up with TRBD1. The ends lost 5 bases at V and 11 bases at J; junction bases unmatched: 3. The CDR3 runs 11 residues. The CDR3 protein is CASSPGTGEYF. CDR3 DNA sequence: TGTGCCAGCAGTCCCGGGACAGGGGAGTACTTC.

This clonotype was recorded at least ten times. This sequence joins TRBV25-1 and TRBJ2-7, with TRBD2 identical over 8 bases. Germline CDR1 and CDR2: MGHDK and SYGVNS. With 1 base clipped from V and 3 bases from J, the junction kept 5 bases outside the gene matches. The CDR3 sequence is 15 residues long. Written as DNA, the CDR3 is TGTGCCAGCAGTGAATGGCGCGGGACTAGCTACGAGCAGTACTTC. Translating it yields CASSEWRGTSYEQYF.

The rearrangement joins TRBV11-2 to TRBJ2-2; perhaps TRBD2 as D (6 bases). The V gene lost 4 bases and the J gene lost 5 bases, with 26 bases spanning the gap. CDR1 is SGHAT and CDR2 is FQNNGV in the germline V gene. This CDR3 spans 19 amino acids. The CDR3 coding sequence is TGTGCCAGCAGCTATAGAATCGGGAGCTCAGGGAGCCGGACCGGGGAGCTGTTTTTT. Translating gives CASSYRIGSSGSRTGELFF.

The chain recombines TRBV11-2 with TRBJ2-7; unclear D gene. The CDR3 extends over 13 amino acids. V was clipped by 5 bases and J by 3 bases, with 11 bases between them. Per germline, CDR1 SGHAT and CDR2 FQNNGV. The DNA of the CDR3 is TGTGCCAGCAGCGCAATAGCAGACTACGAGCAGTACTTC. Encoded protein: CASSAIADYEQYF. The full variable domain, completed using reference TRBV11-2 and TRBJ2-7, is EAGVAQSPRYKIIEKRQSVAFWCNPISGHATLYWYQQILGQGPKLLIQFQNNGVVDDSQLPKDRFSAERLKGVDSTLKIQPAKLEDSAVYLCASSAIADYEQYFGPGTRLTVT.

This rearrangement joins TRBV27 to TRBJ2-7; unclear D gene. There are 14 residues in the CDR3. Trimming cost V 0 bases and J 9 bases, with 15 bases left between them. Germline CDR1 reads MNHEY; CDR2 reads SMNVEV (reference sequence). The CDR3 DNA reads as TGTGCCAGCAGTTTATCGCCCAAGCCTGATTTGCAGTACTTC. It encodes CASSLSPKPDLQYF.

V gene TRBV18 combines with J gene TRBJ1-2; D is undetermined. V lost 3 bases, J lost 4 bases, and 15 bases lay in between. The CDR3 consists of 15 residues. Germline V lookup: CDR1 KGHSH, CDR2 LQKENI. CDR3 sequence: CASSPNKEGFYGYTF. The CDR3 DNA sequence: TGTGCCAGCTCACCTAACAAAGAGGGCTTCTATGGCTACACCTTC.

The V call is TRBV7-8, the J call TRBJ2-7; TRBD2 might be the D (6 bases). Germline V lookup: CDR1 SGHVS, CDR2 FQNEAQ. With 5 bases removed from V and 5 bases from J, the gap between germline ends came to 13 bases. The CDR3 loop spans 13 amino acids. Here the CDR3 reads CASSRDSEDEQYF. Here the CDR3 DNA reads TGTGCCAGCAGCCGGGACTCCGAGGACGAGCAGTACTTC. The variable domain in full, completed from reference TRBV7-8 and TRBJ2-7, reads GAGVSQSPRYKVAKRGQDVALRCDPISGHVSLFWYQQALGQGPEFLTYFQNEAQLDKSGLPSDRFFAERPEGSVSTLKIQRTQQEDSAVYLCASSRDSEDEQYFGPGTRLTVT.

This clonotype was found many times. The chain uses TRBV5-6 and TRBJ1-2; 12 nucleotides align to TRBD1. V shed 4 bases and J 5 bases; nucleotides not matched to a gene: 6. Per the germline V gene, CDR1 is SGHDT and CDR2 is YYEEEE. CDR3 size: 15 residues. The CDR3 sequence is CASSSGTGGVYGYTF. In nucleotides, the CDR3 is TGTGCCAGCAGCAGCGGGACAGGGGGCGTGTATGGCTACACCTTC. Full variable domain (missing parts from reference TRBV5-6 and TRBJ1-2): DAGVTQSPTHLIKTRGQQVTLRCSPKSGHDTVSWYQQALGQGPQFIFQYYEEEERQRGNFPDRFSGHQFPNYSSELNVNALLLGDSALYLCASSSGTGGVYGYTFGSGTRLTVV.

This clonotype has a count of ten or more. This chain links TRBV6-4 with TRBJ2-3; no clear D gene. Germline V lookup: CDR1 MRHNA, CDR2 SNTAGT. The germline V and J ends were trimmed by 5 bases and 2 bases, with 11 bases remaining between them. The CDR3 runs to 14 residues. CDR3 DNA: TGTGCCAGCAGTCCACTTGGGGACACAGATACGCAGTATTTT. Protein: CASSPLGDTDTQYF.

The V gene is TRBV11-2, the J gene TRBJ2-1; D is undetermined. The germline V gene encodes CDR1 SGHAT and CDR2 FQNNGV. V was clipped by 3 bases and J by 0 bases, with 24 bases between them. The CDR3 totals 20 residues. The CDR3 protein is CASSLYAALSGESSYNEQFF. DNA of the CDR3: TGTGCCAGCAGCTTGTACGCCGCTCTTAGTGGGGAAAGCTCCTACAATGAGCAGTTCTTC.

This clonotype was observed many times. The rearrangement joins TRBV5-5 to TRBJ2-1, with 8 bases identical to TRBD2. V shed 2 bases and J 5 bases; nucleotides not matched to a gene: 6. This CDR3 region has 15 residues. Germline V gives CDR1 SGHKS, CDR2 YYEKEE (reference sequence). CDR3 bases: TGTGCCAGCAGCTTCTCACTAGCGGAAGACAATGAGCAGTTCTTC. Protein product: CASSFSLAEDNEQFF. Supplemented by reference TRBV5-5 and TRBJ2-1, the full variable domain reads DAGVTQSPTHLIKTRGQQVTLRCSPISGHKSVSWYQQVLGQGPQFIFQYYEKEERGRGNFPDRFSARQFPNYSSELNVNALLLGDSALYLCASSFSLAEDNEQFFGPGTRLTVL.

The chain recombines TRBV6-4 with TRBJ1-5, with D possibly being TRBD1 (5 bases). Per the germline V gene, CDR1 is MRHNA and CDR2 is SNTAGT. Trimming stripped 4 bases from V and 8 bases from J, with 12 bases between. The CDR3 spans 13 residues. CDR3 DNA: TGTGCCAGCAGTGTCTCCCTGGGGGAGCCCCAGCATTTT. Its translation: CASSVSLGEPQHF.

This chain's CDR3 is CASSLLDRDHEAFF. The CDR3 DNA is TGTGCCAGCAGTTTATTAGACAGGGACCATGAAGCTTTCTTT. The V and J genes are TRBV27 and TRBJ1-1, with 7 bases fitting TRBD1. This CDR3 region has 14 residues. Trimming took 1 base from V and 7 from J; bases not matched to a gene: 6. Germline CDR1 and CDR2: MNHEY and SMNVEV (reference sequence).

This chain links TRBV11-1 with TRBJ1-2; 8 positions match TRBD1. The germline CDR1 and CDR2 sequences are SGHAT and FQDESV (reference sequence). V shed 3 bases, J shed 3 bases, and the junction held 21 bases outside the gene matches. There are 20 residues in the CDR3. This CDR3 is CASSLGQVPRGPSFYYGYTF. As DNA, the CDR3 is TGTGCCAGCAGCTTGGGACAGGTCCCGAGGGGCCCCTCTTTTTACTATGGCTACACCTTC.

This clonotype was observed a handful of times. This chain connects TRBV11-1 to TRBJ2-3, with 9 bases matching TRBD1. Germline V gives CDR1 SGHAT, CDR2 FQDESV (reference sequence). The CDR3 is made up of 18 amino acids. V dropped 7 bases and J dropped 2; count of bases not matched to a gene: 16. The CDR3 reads CASIPPGGQGSFTDTQYF. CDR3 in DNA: TGTGCCAGCATCCCTCCAGGGGGACAGGGAAGTTTCACAGATACGCAGTATTTT.

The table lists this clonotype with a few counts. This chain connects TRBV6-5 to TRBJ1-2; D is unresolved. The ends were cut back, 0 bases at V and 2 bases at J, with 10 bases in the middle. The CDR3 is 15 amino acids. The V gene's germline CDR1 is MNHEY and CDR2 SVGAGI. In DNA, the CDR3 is TGTGCCAGCAGTTACTCGTTCCGGGTCAACTATGGCTACACCTTC. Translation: CASSYSFRVNYGYTF.

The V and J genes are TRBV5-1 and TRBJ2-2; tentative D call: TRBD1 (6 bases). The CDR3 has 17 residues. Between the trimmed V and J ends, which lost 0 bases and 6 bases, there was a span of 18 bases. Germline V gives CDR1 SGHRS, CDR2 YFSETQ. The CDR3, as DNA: TGCGCCAGCAGCTTGGTTCGGCCAGGGGATTTTGCCGGGGAGCTGTTTTTT. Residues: CASSLVRPGDFAGELFF.

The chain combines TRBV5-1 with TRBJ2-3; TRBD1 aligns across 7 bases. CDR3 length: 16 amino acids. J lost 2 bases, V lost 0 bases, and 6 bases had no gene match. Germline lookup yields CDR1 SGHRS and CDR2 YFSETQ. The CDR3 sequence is CASSLDTQGDTDTQYF. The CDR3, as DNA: TGCGCCAGCAGCTTGGACACCCAGGGGGACACAGATACGCAGTATTTT.

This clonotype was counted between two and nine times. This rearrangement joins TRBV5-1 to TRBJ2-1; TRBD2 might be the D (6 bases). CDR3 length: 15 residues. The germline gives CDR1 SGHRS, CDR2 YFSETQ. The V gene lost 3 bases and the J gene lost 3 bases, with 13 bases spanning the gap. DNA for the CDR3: TGCGCCAGCAGCTCCCTCGGGGGTGACTACAATGAGCAGTTCTTC. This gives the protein CASSSLGGDYNEQFF.

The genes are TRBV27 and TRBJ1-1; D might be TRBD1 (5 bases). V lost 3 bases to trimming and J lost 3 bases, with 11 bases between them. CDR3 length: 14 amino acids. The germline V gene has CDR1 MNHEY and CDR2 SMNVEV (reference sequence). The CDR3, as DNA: TGTGCCAGCAGTTTGGGGGGATCGGACACTGAAGCTTTCTTT. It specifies CASSLGGSDTEAFF.